This is a list of T cell receptor beta chains from one sample in a study of shared clonotypes between healthy human individuals. The repertoire was sequenced with immunoSEQ multiplex PCR; TCRdb's copy has only in-frame clones and lacks some. The data show 550,000 to 850,000 clones, over 65% seen once. Source material: memory CD4+ T cells sorted from blood. The source of these receptors is a woman in her thirties in good health. CDR3s include the opening cysteine and the closing phenylalanine or tryptophan.

v_call cdr3_aa
TRBV30 CAWSVTFQETQYF
TRBV19 CASRPGLTNNEQFF
TRBV27 CASSTVGGVGFNEQFF
TRBV2 CASGDTYGYTF
TRBV30 CAWRGRAWGGDEQFF
TRBV5-6 CASSNVQGYYGYTF
TRBV19 CASSPSGTSGSYEQYF
TRBV30 CAWRMGSGDTGELFF
TRBV18 CASSGAEETQYF
TRBV6-5 CASTGPGNTIYF
TRBV13 CASSPRGRWNEQFF
TRBV15 CATSANRGLGYTF
TRBV19 CASTQRPNYGYTF
TRBV15 CATSRDRRGGNEQFF